This is a list of T cell receptor beta chains from one sample in a study of beta chain features in type 1 diabetes. TCRdb's copy holds only in-frame clones and misses some; the assay was immunoSEQ multiplex PCR. Altogether around 250,000 clones are present, roughly 70% being singletons, with the ten largest covering 0.053%. Sequencing used naive CD4+ T cells from blood. These receptors all stem from a man under 40 in good health. Each CDR3 is given with its conserved first and last residue. The order of the fields is V gene, CDR3 protein.

TRBV30 CAWSVPTGGTQYF
TRBV29-1 CSVGSGISYNEQFF
TRBV2 CASSEYSGAREQFF
TRBV2 CASEGVMTGEEDGYTF
TRBV7-2 CASSLTSGPSYEQYF
TRBV4-1 CASSLRGGLSYNEQFF
TRBV29-1 CSVGRETGELFF
TRBV7-9 CASSWPQGGTDTQYF
TRBV30 CAWSGNEKLFF
TRBV29-1 CSVLRSYEQYF